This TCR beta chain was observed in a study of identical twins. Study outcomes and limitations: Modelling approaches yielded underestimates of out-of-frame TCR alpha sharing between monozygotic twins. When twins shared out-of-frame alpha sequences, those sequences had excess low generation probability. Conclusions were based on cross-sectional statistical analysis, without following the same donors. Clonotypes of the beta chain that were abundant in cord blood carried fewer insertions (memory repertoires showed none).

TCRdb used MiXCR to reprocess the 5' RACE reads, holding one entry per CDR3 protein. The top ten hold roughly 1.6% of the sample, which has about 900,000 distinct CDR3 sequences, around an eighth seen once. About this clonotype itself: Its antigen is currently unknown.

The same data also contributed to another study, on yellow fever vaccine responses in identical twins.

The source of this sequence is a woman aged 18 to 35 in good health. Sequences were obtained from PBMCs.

The CDR3 region has the DNA TGCAGTGCTAAAGGCGGGACAGATAATTCACCCCTCCACTTT. Protein: CSAKGGTDNSPLHF. The chain recombines TRBV20-1 with TRBJ1-6; 7 bases agree with TRBD1. CDR1 is DFQATT, CDR2 SNEGSKA, per germline (reference sequence). The CDR3 consists of 14 residues. The V gene end was trimmed by 4 bases and the J gene end by 5 bases; junction bases not matched to a gene: 5.